The following is a TCR beta chain sequence with its context. Its antigen is undetermined. The authors built TCR beta libraries using iRepertoire HTBI primers and Arm-PCR of CDR3 regions. TCRdb analysed the multiplex PCR reads with MiXCR anew, one entry per CDR3 protein. The sample holds approximately 440,000 distinct CDR3 sequences; roughly 17% are singletons and the top ten take 12%. Time point denoted: newly diagnosed GD, antithyroid drugs for less than 3 months. PBMC RNA was the source of the TCR library. This sample stems from a study of regulatory T cells in long-lasting Graves disease. V was shortened by 3 bases and J by 4 bases, with 15 bases between the two germline ends. Germline V gene data show CDR1 as DFQATT and CDR2 as SNEGSKA (reference sequence). The CDR3 is 15 residues long. The study, taken as a whole, reports: A reduction in accuracy may have resulted from the small sample size.

The data also belong to a second study, concerning T cells in Graves' hyperthyroidism and ophthalmopathy. In that study: Investigators excluded patients with uncontrolled infection, other autoimmune disease, pregnancy or lactation. In the first-round RT-PCR of the TCR CDR3, the HTBI primer set was used.

This receptor was taken from a man between 35 and 55 years old with Graves disease. The material was peripheral blood mononuclear cells (PBMCs), obtained at new diagnosis, from a patient treated with antithyroid drugs. The chain carries TRBV20-1 and TRBJ1-4; D remains unclear. The DNA for the CDR3 is TGCAGTGCTAGTTCCCCGACGGTGGGTAATGAAAAACTGTTTTTT. This gives the protein CSASSPTVGNEKLFF.